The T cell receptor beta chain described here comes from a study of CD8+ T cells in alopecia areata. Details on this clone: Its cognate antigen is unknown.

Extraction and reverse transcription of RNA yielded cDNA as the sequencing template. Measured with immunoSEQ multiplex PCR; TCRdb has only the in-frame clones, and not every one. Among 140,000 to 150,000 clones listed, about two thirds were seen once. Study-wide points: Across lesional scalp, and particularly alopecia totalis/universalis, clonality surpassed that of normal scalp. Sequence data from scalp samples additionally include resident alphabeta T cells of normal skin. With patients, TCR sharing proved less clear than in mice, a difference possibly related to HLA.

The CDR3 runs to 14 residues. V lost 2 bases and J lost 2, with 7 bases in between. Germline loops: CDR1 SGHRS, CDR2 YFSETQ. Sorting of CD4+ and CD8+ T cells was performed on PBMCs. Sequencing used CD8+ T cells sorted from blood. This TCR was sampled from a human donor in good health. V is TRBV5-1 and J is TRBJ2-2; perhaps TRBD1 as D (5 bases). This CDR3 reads CASSLGDNTGELFF. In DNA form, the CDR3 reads TGCGCCAGCAGCTTAGGGGATAACACCGGGGAGCTGTTTTTT.